The 8 T cell receptor beta chains reported below all come from one sample, sequenced in a study of identical twins. TCRdb recomputed calls from the 5' RACE reads with MiXCR, one row per CDR3 protein. Among 1.5 million to 2 million distinct CDR3 sequences listed, around 29% were seen once. Sequencing was performed on cord blood. The receptor source for this set is a newborn girl in good health.

V gene TRBV5-6 combines with J gene TRBJ2-1; D not resolved. Germline lookup yields CDR1 SGHDT and CDR2 YYEEEE. The CDR3 has 17 residues. Trimming pared 0 bases from V and 6 bases from J, leaving 19 bases between. The CDR3 sequence is CASSLEDLLVNSNEQFF. CDR3 DNA: TGTGCCAGCAGCTTGGAAGATTTGCTAGTTAATTCCAATGAGCAGTTCTTC.

The chain couples TRBV2 to TRBJ2-5, with 10 positions matching TRBD1. The CDR3 length is 14 residues. J gave up 11 bases and V 6 bases, and 12 bases lay outside the gene matches. CDR1 is SNHLY and CDR2 is FYNNEI in the germline V gene. CDR3 protein: CASRAGTGVNEQYF. The CDR3 DNA is TGTGCCAGCAGGGCCGGGACAGGGGTCAATGAGCAGTACTTC.

This chain links TRBV6-5 with TRBJ2-3; 7 positions match TRBD2. This CDR3 has 17 residues. CDR1 is MNHEY and CDR2 is SVGAGI in the germline V gene. V dropped 0 bases and J dropped 0; count of bases not matched to a gene: 6. The CDR3 spells CASSYSFTGGSTDTQYF. The DNA for the CDR3 is TGTGCCAGCAGTTACTCTTTCACGGGGGGAAGCACAGATACGCAGTATTTT.

V is TRBV18 and J is TRBJ2-2, with a weak D call TRBD1 (6 bases). The CDR3 has 13 residues. V was trimmed by 2 bases and J by 13 bases, leaving 14 bases between them. Germline V gives CDR1 KGHSH, CDR2 LQKENI. The CDR3 spells CASSPTTARGLFF. For the CDR3, the DNA is TGTGCCAGCTCACCAACGACTGCCAGGGGGCTGTTTTTT.

V gene TRBV7-2 combines with J gene TRBJ2-7, with 8 bases that match TRBD2. Germline values: CDR1 SGHTA, CDR2 FQGNSA. Trimming at V came to 2 bases and at J to 2 bases, leaving 8 bases not matched to a gene. CDR3 length: 16 residues. The CDR3 DNA follows: TGTGCCAGCAGCTTAACCGGAAGCGGGGGAGCCTACGAGCAGTACTTC. It encodes CASSLTGSGGAYEQYF.

This clonotype was detected a few times. The V call is TRBV2, the J call TRBJ2-7; the match to TRBD2 covers 11 bases. This CDR3 region has 14 residues. Germline lookup yields CDR1 SNHLY and CDR2 FYNNEI. J lost 4 bases, V lost 6 bases, and 5 bases had no gene match. This CDR3 reads CASRVTSGVYEQYF. DNA for the CDR3: TGTGCCAGCAGAGTGACTAGCGGGGTGTACGAGCAGTACTTC. The full variable domain, completed using reference TRBV2 and TRBJ2-7, is EPEVTQTPSHQVTQMGQEVILRCVPISNHLYFYWYRQILGQKVEFLVSFYNNEISEKSEIFDDQFSVERPDGSNFTLKIRSTKLEDSAMYFCASRVTSGVYEQYFGPGTRLTVT.

Of note for this clonotype: This may be a read error, as it is one base from a much larger clone. No DNA is shown, since the ends of the CDR3 on it are uncertain; the CDR3 is the one TCRdb lists. The rearrangement uses TRBV29-1 and TRBJ1-2. The CDR3 is 12 residues long, counting both termini. CDR1 is SQVTM, CDR2 ANQGSEA, per germline. The CDR3 protein is CSVGLGLYGCTF.

This clonotype has ten or more counts. J is TRBJ1-2 and V is TRBV12-3 or TRBV12-4; no clear D. Trimming removed 3 bases from V and 5 bases from J, with 7 bases in between. The CDR3 length is 12 residues. The CDR3: CASSFRQYGYTF. The CDR3 region has the DNA TGTGCCAGCAGTTTTCGTCAGTATGGCTACACCTTC.